This T cell receptor beta chain was profiled in a study of T cell responses to AZD1222 COVID-19 vaccine (dated by TCRdb to the early 2020s). Regarding the complete study: TCR sequencing was performed for more than 230 trial participants, of whom around 200 were given two doses of AZD1222 and around 25 were given two doses of MenACWY control vaccine. Trial participants were enrolled into age subgroups of 18-55, 56-69 and 70-plus years, which contained about 150, 27 and 61 TCR-sequenced participants, respectively.

Interpreted using the paper, the time point label stands for: about 28 days (+/-7) after the second vaccine dose. AZD1222 recipients given second doses at about 4 weeks or at about 12 weeks were pooled, since spike-specific TCR depth and breadth were not found to differ between the two schedules. Vaccinee samples were obtained from the UK trials COV001 and COV002, which included a single-blind randomized controlled phase 2/3 trial of AZD1222 (ChAdOx1 nCoV-19) in healthy adults. For TCRbeta chain sequencing, PBMC samples from trial participants were taken at day 0 and at day 28 after the second dose. The CDR3 regions of human TCRbeta chains were analyzed by immunosequencing. For the original study's pipeline: Repertoire TCRs were matched against a reference library of SARS-CoV-2-specific TCRs generated with the MIRA antigen-specificity platform. Breadth was defined as the fraction of unique TCRs that were SARS-CoV-2-associated, and depth was defined as the fraction of total T cells that were SARS-CoV-2-associated. Using the MIRA data, each spike-specific TCR was mapped to the spike region that the TCR reacts to and placed in a CD4 or CD8 class. Log10-transformed breadth and depth values were compared by one-way ANOVA with Sidak's multiple comparisons tests. TCRdb obtained this table from immuneACCESS and retained in-frame rearrangements with V and J assigned. These tables miss some clones; where compared with another copy, unresolved V genes account for less than half of the shortfall, and the remainder is unexplained. D and trimming were read from the DNA, whereas the V and J calls and clone size are those reported in that table. Counted in this sample were tens of thousands of clones; more than 85% of them appeared once. Jointly, the top ten make up 3.1% of the sample.

A remark on this clone: The antigen this receptor binds is unknown. No clone much larger than this one lies a single base away; base qualities are absent.

What the study reported, not specific to this receptor: Conclusions about previously exposed vaccinees are limited because only six or seven AZD1222 recipients were SARS-CoV-2 seropositive at baseline. Participants were mostly white British and included more females than males, and it was suggested by the authors that clonal diversity may have been underestimated. Vaccine-associated CD4 TCRs spanned the whole spike protein, with dominant responses in regions 160-218 and 743-854. In the small 56-69-year group, the increase in depth fell short of significance, most likely because of low power. A significant rise in spike-specific TCR breadth and depth was observed after two AZD1222 doses relative to day 0 and relative to MenACWY recipients. No day 14 peak-response samples were available, so repertoires were characterized only after the peak T cell response. Reportedly, close to half of the unique spike-specific TCRs recognized epitopes lying outside the regions that are mutated in the B.1.351 and B.1.1.7 variants.

The input for sequencing was peripheral blood, taken 28 days after the second AZD1222 dose. The TCR was taken from an adult who received the AZD1222 COVID-19 vaccine.

At the DNA level, the sequence is TGTGCCAGCAGCTTAGATTCCCAGGCTGAAGCTTTCTTT. Translated, it reads CASSLDSQAEAFF. The sequence is built from TRBV11-3 and TRBJ1-1; the D gene is unclear. Looking up the germline V gene yields CDR1 SGHNT and CDR2 YENEEA. The CDR3 has 13 amino acids, counting the end cysteine and phenylalanine. The kept DNA is CDR3 alone, 39 bases in frame from the first base. V was cut back by 0 bases and J by 6 bases, leaving a gap of 8 bases between them.